Below are 21 T cell receptor beta chains sequenced from a single sample in a study of blood T cell repertoires in COVID-19. Profiling relied on immunoSEQ multiplex PCR, and the TCRdb table lists in-frame clones only, not all of them. The data show some 83,000 clones, around 80% seen once. Material for sequencing was peripheral blood. The receptors originated from a man in his 60s with active or convalescent COVID-19.

V gene TRBV11-2 combines with J gene TRBJ2-5; a possible D gene is TRBD1 (5 bases). V gave up 6 bases and J gave up 2 bases, with 19 bases separating them. Germline loops: CDR1 SGHAT, CDR2 FQNNGV. This CDR3 is 16 amino acids long. CDR3: CASSLMLGPKQETQYF. As DNA, the CDR3 is TGTGCCAGCAGTCTTATGCTGGGGCCAAAACAAGAGACCCAGTACTTC. The entire variable domain, with the rest obtained from reference TRBV11-2 and TRBJ2-5, is as follows: EAGVAQSPRYKIIEKRQSVAFWCNPISGHATLYWYQQILGQGPKLLIQFQNNGVVDDSQLPKDRFSAERLKGVDSTLKIQPAKLEDSAVYLCASSLMLGPKQETQYFGPGTRLLVL.

The gene calls are TRBV15 and TRBJ2-3; D is unclear. The germline gives CDR1 LNHNV, CDR2 YYDKDF (reference sequence). The CDR3 totals 11 residues. V lost 0 bases to trimming and J lost 10 bases, with 5 bases between them. In DNA form, the CDR3 reads TGTGCCACCAGCAGAGAAGAGGCGCAGTATTTT. Translating it yields CATSREEAQYF.

The J gene is TRBJ1-4, the V gene TRBV29-1; TRBD1 agrees at 10 bases. The CDR3 runs to 15 residues. J lost 8 bases, V lost 5 bases, and 11 bases had no gene match. Looked up from germline, CDR1 is SQVTM and CDR2 is ANQGSEA. The CDR3 DNA sequence: TGCAGCGTTTACTCACCCGGACAGGGGGGAGAAAAACTGTTTTTT. The encoded protein is CSVYSPGQGGEKLFF.

The rearrangement joins TRBV19 to TRBJ2-7; 11 bases agree with TRBD1. The CDR3 contains 16 residues. V shed 4 bases and J 3 bases; nucleotides not matched to a gene: 8. Germline CDR1 LNHDA, CDR2 SQIVND (reference sequence). The CDR3 reads CASSTRRTGGSYEQYF. The CDR3 DNA follows: TGTGCCAGTAGTACACGAAGGACAGGGGGCAGCTACGAGCAGTACTTC. Full variable domain (remainder filled in from reference TRBV19 and TRBJ2-7): DGGITQSPKYLFRKEGQNVTLSCEQNLNHDAMYWYRQDPGQGLRLIYYSQIVNDFQKGDIAEGYSVSREKKESFPLTVTSAQKNPTAFYLCASSTRRTGGSYEQYFGPGTRLTVT.

V and J are TRBV27 and TRBJ1-2; TRBD1 might be the D (6 bases). V lost 4 bases and J 2 bases, leaving 26 bases between the germline ends. Germline lookup yields CDR1 MNHEY and CDR2 SMNVEV (reference sequence). This CDR3 has 19 residues. In DNA form, the CDR3 reads TGTGCCAGCAGTTCAATCCCAAGAAGGGGGACCCTGACGAACTATGGCTACACCTTC. Its translation: CASSSIPRRGTLTNYGYTF.

This chain joins TRBV19 and TRBJ1-5, with D possibly being TRBD1 (5 bases). With 1 base removed from V and 7 bases from J, the gap between germline ends came to 14 bases. This CDR3 is 15 amino acids long. Germline V gives CDR1 LNHDA, CDR2 SQIVND (reference sequence). Here the CDR3 reads CASSIVRGSGQPQHF. The CDR3 coding sequence is TGTGCCAGTAGTATAGTACGGGGGAGTGGGCAGCCCCAGCATTTT.

The chain employs TRBV7-2 and TRBJ2-7; D possibly corresponds to TRBD1 (5 bases). Trimming left V 2 bases short and J 1 base short, with 12 bases between. The CDR3 has 15 residues. In germline, CDR1 is SGHTA, CDR2 FQGNSA. The CDR3 coding sequence is TGTGCCAGCAGCTTAACAGGCCCGCTATCCTACGAGCAGTACTTC. It specifies CASSLTGPLSYEQYF.

The J gene is TRBJ2-3, the V gene TRBV18, with TRBD1 identical over 8 bases. Per germline, CDR1 KGHSH and CDR2 LQKENI. The V segment lost 4 bases and the J segment 2 bases; nucleotides outside the gene matches: 8. The CDR3 consists of 16 residues. CDR3 protein: CASSLATGGPTDTQYF. The DNA of the CDR3 is TGTGCCAGCTCACTCGCAACAGGGGGGCCCACAGATACGCAGTATTTT.

This chain connects TRBV24-1 to TRBJ2-2, with 8 bases that match TRBD1. The CDR3 length is 13 residues. V gave up 9 bases and J gave up 2 bases; unmatched junction bases: 1. Per the germline V gene, CDR1 is KGHDR and CDR2 is SFDVKD. The CDR3 here is CATGQGNTGELFF. Here the CDR3 DNA reads TGTGCCACCGGACAGGGAAACACCGGGGAGCTGTTTTTT.

V is TRBV6-4 and J is TRBJ2-1; no clear D. CDR1 and CDR2 (germline): MRHNA, SNTAGT. There are 12 residues in the CDR3. V shed 3 bases and J shed 9 bases, with 9 bases lying between them. DNA of the CDR3: TGTGCCAGCAGTGATCAGGTCGGTGAGCAGTTCTTC. Translated: CASSDQVGEQFF.

The V gene is TRBV6-2 or TRBV6-3, the J gene TRBJ2-7; unclear D gene. Trimming shortened V by 4 bases and J by 1 base, and 11 bases separated the two germline ends. Germline V CDR1 and CDR2: MNHEY, SVGEGT. The CDR3 runs 14 residues. The CDR3 DNA follows: TGTGCCAGCAGTTTCCTGGTTCAGTCCTACGAGCAGTACTTC. Protein: CASSFLVQSYEQYF.

The CDR3 loop reads CASSPGGGGYGYTF. CDR3 sequence (DNA): TGTGCCAGCAGCCCCGGTGGGGGGGGCTATGGCTACACCTTC. The chain couples TRBV6-5 to TRBJ1-2; possibly TRBD1 for D (5 bases). Germline V gives CDR1 MNHEY, CDR2 SVGAGI. V was pared by 6 bases and J by 4 bases, with 15 bases between. CDR3 size: 14 residues.

The chain joins TRBV4-3 to TRBJ1-2; D possibly corresponds to TRBD1 (5 bases). This CDR3 is built from 15 residues. Germline lookup yields CDR1 LGHNA and CDR2 YSLEER. Trimming removed 2 bases from V and 5 bases from J, with 15 bases in between. CDR3 sequence (DNA): TGCGCCAGCAGCCAAAGTAAGGGACTGCCTTATGGCTACACCTTC. This sequence encodes CASSQSKGLPYGYTF.

This chain joins TRBV5-1 and TRBJ2-7; D may be TRBD2 (5 bases). The germline V and J ends were trimmed by 0 bases and 4 bases, with 14 bases remaining between them. Per the germline V gene, CDR1 is SGHRS and CDR2 is YFSETQ. CDR3 size: 15 residues. The CDR3 region is CASSLGSDLGYEQYF. The CDR3 nucleotides read TGCGCCAGCAGCTTGGGTTCGGACTTGGGGTACGAGCAGTACTTC.

This chain connects TRBV7-2 to TRBJ2-7; TRBD1 matches 8 bases. In germline, CDR1 is SGHTA, CDR2 FQGNSA. This CDR3 has 15 amino acids. V lost 3 bases to trimming and J lost 0 bases; unmatched junction nucleotides: 4. As DNA, the CDR3 is TGTGCCAGCAGCTTCGACAGGGGAAGCTCCTACGAGCAGTACTTC. This encodes CASSFDRGSSYEQYF.

The rearrangement links TRBV4-1 to TRBJ1-6; TRBD1 aligns across 7 bases. The CDR3 spans 16 residues. V shed 0 bases, J shed 7 bases, and the junction held 6 bases outside the gene matches. Germline CDR1 is MGHRA and CDR2 is YSYEKL. The CDR3 sequence: CASSQDGQELNSPLHF. CDR3 nucleotides: TGCGCCAGCAGCCAAGATGGACAGGAGCTAAATTCACCCCTCCACTTT.

The rearrangement uses TRBV19 and TRBJ2-7; D is perhaps TRBD1 (5 bases). Trimming pared 5 bases from V and 5 bases from J, leaving 10 bases between. Germline V gene sequence: CDR1 LNHDA, CDR2 SQIVND (reference sequence). The CDR3 totals 12 residues. The CDR3: CASSRTGNEQYF. The CDR3 DNA reads TGTGCCAGTAGTCGTACAGGCAACGAGCAGTACTTC.

The chain recombines TRBV7-2 with TRBJ2-2; 7 positions agree with TRBD1. The CDR3 covers 17 residues. Germline V gene data show CDR1 as SGHTA and CDR2 as FQGNSA. Germline trimming cut 5 bases from V and 3 bases from J; bases unmatched to any gene: 12. The CDR3: CASSIRYRGPDTGELFF. The CDR3 region has the DNA TGTGCCAGCAGCATTCGATACAGGGGCCCGGACACCGGGGAGCTGTTTTTT.

The DNA of the CDR3 is TGTGCCAGCAGCGTAGCGGGGAATCGGCAGAACGAGCAGTACTTC. This encodes CASSVAGNRQNEQYF. This chain uses TRBV9 with TRBJ2-7; weak D call: TRBD2 (5 bases). Per the germline V gene, CDR1 is SGDLS and CDR2 is YYNGEE. The CDR3 loop spans 15 amino acids. Between the trimmed V and J ends, which lost 0 bases and 5 bases, there was a span of 15 bases.

V usage is TRBV12-3 or TRBV12-4 and J usage is TRBJ1-5; tentative D call: TRBD1 (6 bases). V was cut by 3 bases and J by 7 bases, with 10 bases left in between. The CDR3 sequence is 13 residues long. The DNA of the CDR3 is TGTGCCAGCAGTTTCAGGGGTGGACAGCCCCAGCATTTT. The encoded protein is CASSFRGGQPQHF.

The chain uses TRBV5-1 and TRBJ2-2, with 13 bases matching TRBD2. With V trimmed by 0 bases and J by 1 base, 6 bases remained unmatched. CDR1 is SGHRS, CDR2 YFSETQ, per germline. The CDR3 totals 19 residues. CDR3 amino acids: CASSLGLGLAGKNTGELFF. The CDR3 DNA is TGCGCCAGCAGCTTGGGATTGGGACTAGCGGGAAAGAACACCGGGGAGCTGTTTTTT.